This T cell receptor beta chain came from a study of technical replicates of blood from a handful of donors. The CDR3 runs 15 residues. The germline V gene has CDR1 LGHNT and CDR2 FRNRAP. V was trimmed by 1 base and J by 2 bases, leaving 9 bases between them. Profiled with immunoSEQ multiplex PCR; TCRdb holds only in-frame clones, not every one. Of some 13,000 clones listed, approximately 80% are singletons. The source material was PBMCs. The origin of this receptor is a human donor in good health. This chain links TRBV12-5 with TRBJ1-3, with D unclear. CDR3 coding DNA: TGTGCTAGTGGTTTGGGATCCGGTACTGGAAACACCATATATTTT. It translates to CASGLGSGTGNTIYF.